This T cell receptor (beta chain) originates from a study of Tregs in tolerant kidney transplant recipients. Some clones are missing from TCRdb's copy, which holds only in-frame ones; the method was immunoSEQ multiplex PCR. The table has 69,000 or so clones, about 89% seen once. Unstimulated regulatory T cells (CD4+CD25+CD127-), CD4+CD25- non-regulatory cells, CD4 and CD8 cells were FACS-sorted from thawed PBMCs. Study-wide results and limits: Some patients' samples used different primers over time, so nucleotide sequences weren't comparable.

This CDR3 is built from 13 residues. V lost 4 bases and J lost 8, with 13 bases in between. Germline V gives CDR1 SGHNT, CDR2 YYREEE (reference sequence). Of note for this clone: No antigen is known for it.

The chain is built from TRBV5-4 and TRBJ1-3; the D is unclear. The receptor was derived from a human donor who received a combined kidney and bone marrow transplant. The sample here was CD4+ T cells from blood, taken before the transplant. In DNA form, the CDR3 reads TGTGCCAGCAGCGCCTACTCTGAGGACACCATATATTTT. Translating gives CASSAYSEDTIYF.